The 19 T cell receptor beta chains below come from one sample, sequenced in a study of graft-versus-host responses after intestinal transplantation. Antigens for these TCRs are unknown. The repertoire was sequenced with immunoSEQ multiplex PCR; TCRdb's copy has only in-frame clones and lacks some. The data contain tens of thousands of clones, roughly nine tenths of them seen just once; the ten biggest clones take up over 0.55%. This sample comprised unstimulated CD4+ T cells sorted from spleen or lymph node cells, obtained before transplant. The receptors here all came from a human donor who was the organ donor for an intestinal transplant.

V is TRBV30 and J is TRBJ1-1, with D possibly matching TRBD1 (5 bases). Trimming shortened V by 2 bases and J by 5 bases, and 15 bases separated the two germline ends. This CDR3 has 14 amino acids. Germline V gene data show CDR1 as GTSNPN and CDR2 as SVGIG (reference sequence). The CDR3 DNA reads as TGTGCCTGGAGTTATTGGGGCGGGGGGACTGAAGCTTTCTTT. Translation gives CAWSYWGGGTEAFF. Variable domain in full (rest from reference TRBV30 and TRBJ1-1): SQTIHQWPATLVQPVGSPLSLECTVEGTSNPNLYWYRQAAGRGLQLLFYSVGIGQISSEVPQNLSASRPQDRQFILSSKKLLLSDSGFYLCAWSYWGGGTEAFFGQGTRLTVV.

The chain links TRBV7-8 to TRBJ1-5; 7 positions agree with TRBD1. The CDR3 loop spans 15 amino acids. Trimming cost V 1 base and J 7 bases; bases outside gene matches: 7. Germline loops: CDR1 SGHVS, CDR2 FQNEAQ. CDR3 loop: CASSLGQGVRQPQHF. CDR3 bases: TGTGCCAGCAGCTTAGGACAGGGTGTACGGCAGCCCCAGCATTTT.

This clone appeared a few times. The rearrangement joins TRBV4-2 to TRBJ2-5, with TRBD2 matching over 7 bases. V lost 1 base, J lost 0 bases, and 8 bases stayed unmatched. Germline V lookup: CDR1 LGHNA, CDR2 YNFKEQ. This CDR3 spans 17 amino acids. The CDR3 protein is CASSQGSGAGYQETQYF. Written as DNA, the CDR3 is TGTGCCAGCAGCCAAGGTTCGGGAGCGGGGTACCAAGAGACCCAGTACTTC.

The chain employs TRBV28 and TRBJ1-1, with D perhaps TRBD1 (6 bases). Per the germline V gene, CDR1 is MDHEN and CDR2 is SYDVKM. This CDR3 is 14 amino acids long. V gave up 2 bases and J gave up 2 bases, with 9 bases separating them. CDR3 sequence reads: CASSLTGPNTEAFF. CDR3 DNA: TGTGCCAGCAGTTTAACAGGGCCAAACACTGAAGCTTTCTTT.

The chain employs TRBV18 and TRBJ2-3, with 13 bases matching TRBD2. CDR3 length: 15 residues. Germline CDR1 reads KGHSH; CDR2 reads LQKENI. The junction had 3 bases not matched to a gene; V was cut back by 5 bases and J by 4 bases. CDR3 DNA sequence: TGTGCCAGCTCATTAACTAGCGGGAGGGCAGATACGCAGTATTTT. Its protein is CASSLTSGRADTQYF.

The rearrangement links TRBV28 to TRBJ1-2, with D unclear. This CDR3 region has 12 residues. Trimming cost V 4 bases and J 2 bases, with 5 bases left between them. CDR1 is MDHEN and CDR2 is SYDVKM in the germline V gene. The CDR3 bases are TGTGCCAGCAGTTCCAGAAACTATGGCTACACCTTC. The encoded protein is CASSSRNYGYTF.

J is TRBJ2-7 and V is TRBV5-1; 8 bases are shared with TRBD2. J was trimmed by 3 bases and V by 4 bases; bases with no gene match: 3. CDR1 is SGHRS, CDR2 YFSETQ, per germline. The CDR3 has 13 residues. DNA of the CDR3: TGCGCCAGCAGCCTGGGACTAGGCTACGAGCAGTACTTC. Encoded protein: CASSLGLGYEQYF.

V and J are TRBV6-5 and TRBJ1-1, with D possibly TRBD1 on 6 matching bases. This CDR3 has 13 residues. CDR1 and CDR2 from the germline V gene are MNHEY and SVGAGI. Trimming removed 2 bases from V and 7 bases from J, with 11 bases in between. The DNA for the CDR3 is TGTGCCAGCAGTTACGAGAGGGGGGGTGAAGCTTTCTTT. This encodes CASSYERGGEAFF.

J is TRBJ2-1 and V is TRBV19; 7 positions agree with TRBD2. V trimming: 2 bases; J trimming: 9 bases; junction bases outside the gene matches: 13. The CDR3 is made up of 16 amino acids. Germline-derived CDR1 and CDR2 are LNHDA and SQIVND (reference sequence). CDR3 region: CASSIWGGSSGPEQFF. The CDR3 nucleotides are TGTGCCAGTAGTATATGGGGGGGGTCTAGCGGTCCTGAGCAGTTCTTC. Full variable domain (missing parts from reference TRBV19 and TRBJ2-1): DGGITQSPKYLFRKEGQNVTLSCEQNLNHDAMYWYRQDPGQGLRLIYYSQIVNDFQKGDIAEGYSVSREKKESFPLTVTSAQKNPTAFYLCASSIWGGSSGPEQFFGPGTRLTVL.

The gene calls are TRBV2 and TRBJ1-2, with no clear D. V lost 4 bases and J 3 bases, leaving 9 bases between the germline ends. This CDR3 has 13 residues. Germline values: CDR1 SNHLY, CDR2 FYNNEI. The CDR3 DNA follows: TGTGCCAGCAGTGTGCAGGCCGACTATGGCTACACCTTC. Its protein is CASSVQADYGYTF.

J is TRBJ1-2 and V is TRBV23-1; TRBD1 agrees at 7 bases. TRBV23-1 is given ORF status, its function remaining uncertain. The CDR3 covers 13 residues. The V segment lost 2 bases and the J segment 5 bases; nucleotides outside the gene matches: 2. The CDR3 DNA reads TGCGCCAGCAGTCAAGGACAGGAGTATGGCTACACCTTC. Translating gives CASSQGQEYGYTF.

This chain links TRBV27 with TRBJ2-2; TRBD1 matches 11 bases. CDR1 and CDR2 from the germline V gene are MNHEY and SMNVEV (reference sequence). The CDR3 runs 15 residues. V dropped 5 bases and J dropped 4; count of bases not matched to a gene: 3. CDR3: CASSPGQGGTGELFF. DNA of the CDR3: TGTGCCAGCAGTCCGGGACAGGGGGGCACCGGGGAGCTGTTTTTT.

The chain combines TRBV6-5 with TRBJ2-7; maybe TRBD1 (5 bases). Germline CDR1 and CDR2: MNHEY and SVGAGI. The ends were cut back, 6 bases at V and 2 bases at J, with 11 bases in the middle. This CDR3 has 13 residues. The CDR3 nucleotides read TGTGCCAGCAGGGGGCAGGGCGCCTACGAGCAGTACTTC. It yields the protein CASRGQGAYEQYF.

The chain is built from TRBV28 and TRBJ1-4, with D perhaps matching TRBD1 (6 bases). The germline V gene encodes CDR1 MDHEN and CDR2 SYDVKM. CDR3 length: 15 residues. V gave up 6 bases and J gave up 0 bases, with 11 bases separating them. For the CDR3, the DNA is TGTGCCAGCAGCTTAAGACAGGCAACTAATGAAAAACTGTTTTTT. This gives the protein CASSLRQATNEKLFF.

The CDR3 spells CASSWRGLGTDTQYF. The CDR3 DNA reads TGTGCCAGCAGTTGGAGGGGATTGGGAACAGATACGCAGTATTTT. The chain couples TRBV6-4 to TRBJ2-3; a possible D gene is TRBD2 (6 bases). CDR3 length equals 15 residues. Germline V CDR1 and CDR2: MRHNA, SNTAGT. V lost 5 bases to trimming and J lost 3 bases, with 15 bases between them.

The chain uses TRBV5-1 and TRBJ2-5; D may be TRBD2 (7 bases). The CDR3 is 13 amino acids. CDR1 and CDR2 (germline): SGHRS, YFSETQ. Trimming pared 4 bases from V and 5 bases from J, leaving 12 bases between. This CDR3 is CASSGGGQETQYF. The DNA of the CDR3 is TGCGCCAGCAGCGGCGGGGGCCAGGAGACCCAGTACTTC.

This chain links TRBV28 with TRBJ1-1, with a possible D match to TRBD1 (6 bases). Trimming shortened V by 2 bases and J by 3 bases, and 13 bases separated the two germline ends. The CDR3 is 15 residues long. Per germline, CDR1 MDHEN and CDR2 SYDVKM. DNA of the CDR3: TGTGCCAGCAGTTTAGCAGGGGTCGAAGACACTGAAGCTTTCTTT. This sequence encodes CASSLAGVEDTEAFF. The variable domain in full, completed from reference TRBV28 and TRBJ1-1, reads DVKVTQSSRYLVKRTGEKVFLECVQDMDHENMFWYRQDPGLGLRLIYFSYDVKMKEKGDIPEGYSVSREKKERFSLILESASTNQTSMYLCASSLAGVEDTEAFFGQGTRLTVV.

In its sample, this clone ranks as medium-sized. The chain recombines TRBV29-1 with TRBJ2-7, with 7 bases matching TRBD1. Germline V gene sequence: CDR1 SQVTM, CDR2 ANQGSEA. The V segment lost 1 base and the J segment 9 bases; nucleotides outside the gene matches: 6. The CDR3 spans 12 residues. The CDR3 spells CSVEGDSKGQYF. The CDR3 coding sequence is TGCAGCGTTGAAGGGGACAGTAAAGGGCAGTACTTC.

This sequence joins TRBV10-3 and TRBJ1-1; D not resolved. CDR1 and CDR2 from the germline V gene are ENHRY and SYGVKD. Trimming removed 4 bases from V and 7 bases from J, with 10 bases in between. The length of the CDR3 is 12 residues. CDR3 DNA: TGTGCCATCAGTGTTTCGGGAATTGAAGCTTTCTTT. Translation: CAISVSGIEAFF.